Listed below are T cell receptor beta chains from one sample, sequenced in a study of early T cells in non-severe SARS-CoV-2 infection. Via MiXCR, TCRdb re-called the 5' RACE reads, giving one row per CDR3 protein. The sample yields about 58,000 distinct CDR3 sequences, roughly 8% seen once. Material: whole blood. Every receptor here comes from an adult who was a healthcare worker with PCR-confirmed SARS-CoV-2 infection or an uninfected control (not recorded which). Both conserved end residues are part of each CDR3. The D gene is left open where the match is weak. Clone sizes are given selectively: once, few, many, or a class where the clone is expanded.

d_gene	v_gene	j_gene	abundance	CDR3nt	CDR3aa
.	TRBV27	TRBJ2-1	many	TGTGCCAGCAGTTTTCTGAATGAGCAGTTCTTC	CASSFLNEQFF
.	TRBV5-1	TRBJ2-2	many	TGCGCCAGCAGCAGGGTGGGCACCGGGGAGCTGTTTTTT	CASSRVGTGELFF
TRBD1	TRBV28	TRBJ2-7	.	TGTGCCAGCAGTTTAAGAGACAGGGGTTACGAGCAGTACTTC	CASSLRDRGYEQYF
TRBD1	TRBV10-3	TRBJ1-2	many	TGTGCCATCAATCGACAGGGGGGGAACTATGGCTACACCTTC	CAINRQGGNYGYTF
.	TRBV28	TRBJ1-2	few	TGTGCCAGCAGTTTATCCCCCAACTATGGCTACACCTTC	CASSLSPNYGYTF
TRBD2	TRBV11-2	TRBJ2-7	many	TGTGCCAGCAGCATCTCCGGGACTAGTGTGGGCGAGCAGTACTTC	CASSISGTSVGEQYF
TRBD1	TRBV27	TRBJ2-1	many	TGTGCCAGCAGTTCCGAGGGGACAGGCCCCTACAATGAGCAGTTCTTC	CASSSEGTGPYNEQFF
.	TRBV20-1	TRBJ2-3	.	TGCAGTGCTAGAGATTGGAGTCCCGTCACAGATACGCAGTATTTT	CSARDWSPVTDTQYF
.	TRBV12-3/TRBV12-4	TRBJ1-5	many	TGTGCCAGCAGTTTAACGACTGGCCAGCCCCAGCATTTT	CASSLTTGQPQHF
.	TRBV9	TRBJ2-1	.	TGTGCCAGCAGCGTACTTAGTACCGCTGAGCAGTTCTTC	CASSVLSTAEQFF
TRBD2	TRBV6-2/TRBV6-3	TRBJ2-1	few	TGTGCCAGCAGTTTAAGCGGGAGGAATGAGCAGTTCTTC	CASSLSGRNEQFF
.	TRBV28	TRBJ1-6	many	TGTGCCTGGGGGAATTCACCCCTCCACTTT	CAWGNSPLHF
.	TRBV20-1	TRBJ1-1	.	TGCAGTGCTAGAGAATCCCATATGGGTGGCACTGAAGCTTTCTTT	CSARESHMGGTEAFF
.	TRBV14	TRBJ2-7	many	TGTGCCAGCAGCCAAAGAGGGTCCTACGAGCAGTACTTC	CASSQRGSYEQYF
TRBD1	TRBV3-1	TRBJ1-5	many	TGTGCCAGCAGCCCTACAGGGGATCGGCCCCAGCATTTT	CASSPTGDRPQHF
TRBD2	TRBV11-2	TRBJ2-5	once	TGTGCCAGCAGCTTGGGTACTAGCGGCTACCAAGAGACCCAGTACTTC	CASSLGTSGYQETQYF
.	TRBV19	TRBJ2-3	few	TGTGCCAGTAGTACGTCTAGCGTTGGCACAGATACGCAGTATTTT	CASSTSSVGTDTQYF
TRBD2	TRBV11-2	TRBJ2-2	few	TGTGCCAGCAGCCATACACTAGCGGGAGGTCGGATCGGGGAGCTGTTTTTT	CASSHTLAGGRIGELFF
TRBD1	TRBV19	TRBJ1-5	.	TGTGCCAGTAGTACAGGCACAGGGGCCAATCAGCCCCAGCATTTT	CASSTGTGANQPQHF
TRBD1	TRBV7-2	TRBJ1-5	once	TGTGCCAGCAGCGGACAGGGACTTCAGCCCCAGCATTTT	CASSGQGLQPQHF
.	TRBV7-2	TRBJ2-2	few	TGTGCCAGCCGTGAACTCACCGGGGAGCTGTTTTTT	CASRELTGELFF
TRBD2	TRBV7-3	TRBJ2-1	many	TGTGCCAGCAGCTTAAAGGCTAGCGGGAACAATGAGCAGTTCTTC	CASSLKASGNNEQFF
.	TRBV7-8	TRBJ1-6	few	TGTGCCAGCAGCTTATCAAGCTCCTATAATTCACCCCTCCACTTT	CASSLSSSYNSPLHF
.	TRBV18	TRBJ2-4	.	TGTGCCAGCTCTGTAGCGGATGTAGCCAAAAACATTCAGTACTTC	CASSVADVAKNIQYF
.	TRBV19	TRBJ2-7	.	TGTGCCAGTAGTAGCGGGATCTACGAGCAGTACTTC	CASSSGIYEQYF
.	TRBV29-1	TRBJ1-2	few	TGCAGCGTTGATGAGGGGTATGGCTACACCTTC	CSVDEGYGYTF
.	TRBV30	TRBJ1-1	many	TGTGCCTGGAGTGTTGGCAGGGGAGCTTTCTTT	CAWSVGRGAFF
TRBD2	TRBV19	TRBJ2-3	many	TGTGCCACCCGTGCGGGAGGGCCTGCCACAGATACGCAGTATTTT	CATRAGGPATDTQYF
TRBD1	TRBV2	TRBJ2-1	many	TGTGCCAGCAGTGAAGTAAGGACAGGGGGTTTGGACAATGAGCAGTTCTTC	CASSEVRTGGLDNEQFF
.	TRBV3-1	TRBJ1-1	few	TGTGCCAGCAGCCAAGACCGCGACCGTGAAGCTTTCTTT	CASSQDRDREAFF
.	TRBV7-3	TRBJ1-2	many	TGTGCCAGCAGCTTAGGGGCAGTCGACTATGGCTACACCTTC	CASSLGAVDYGYTF
TRBD2	TRBV20-1	TRBJ2-7	many	TGCAGTGCTGGGGGACTAGCGGGTTACGAGCAGTACTTC	CSAGGLAGYEQYF
.	TRBV2	TRBJ2-1	few	TGTGCCAGCAGTGAGCAGGGTAGCTCCTACAATGAGCAGTTCTTC	CASSEQGSSYNEQFF
.	TRBV25-1	TRBJ1-1	few	TGTGCCAGCAGTGTTGGACGGCTGGGCACTGAAGCTTTCTTT	CASSVGRLGTEAFF
.	TRBV29-1	TRBJ1-5	.	TGCAGCGTTGAGTTCGCAGGGACTGGCCAGCCCCAGCATTTT	CSVEFAGTGQPQHF
.	TRBV12-3/TRBV12-4	TRBJ2-3	.	TGTGCCAGCAGAAACTTAGCGGAAGATACGCAGTATTTT	CASRNLAEDTQYF
.	TRBV20-1	TRBJ2-7	many	TGCAGTGCCCCAAAAGGGGCCCACGAGCAGTACTTC	CSAPKGAHEQYF
.	TRBV2	TRBJ2-7	few	TGTGCCAGCAGTGAAGTGGGGGGGCAATCCTACGAGCAGTACTTC	CASSEVGGQSYEQYF
.	TRBV30	TRBJ1-3	many	TGTGCCTGGGGCCCCTCTGGAAACACCATATATTTT	CAWGPSGNTIYF
.	TRBV20-1	TRBJ1-6	.	TGCAGTGTTGGACGGAGGAGCTCCTATAATTCACCCCTCCACTTT	CSVGRRSSYNSPLHF
.	TRBV28	TRBJ2-5	.	TGTGCCAGCAGTTTTGAGGGACCTGGAAAAGAGACCCAGTACTTC	CASSFEGPGKETQYF
TRBD1	TRBV28	TRBJ1-2	.	TGTGCCAGCAGTTTAAGACAGGGCTATGGCTACACCTTC	CASSLRQGYGYTF
TRBD1	TRBV15	TRBJ2-2	few	TGTGCCACCAGCAGAGATGGACAGGGGCGTTCGGGGACCGGGGAGCTGTTTTTT	CATSRDGQGRSGTGELFF
.	TRBV19	TRBJ2-7	many	TGTGCCACCCCATCTCGAGGCAGGGTCTCCTACGAGCAGTACTTC	CATPSRGRVSYEQYF